A selection of T cell receptor beta chains follows, all from one sample in a study of T-cell memory formation after mild COVID-19. TCRdb processed the 5' RACE reads anew with MiXCR; each CDR3 protein has one entry. The sample yields about half a million distinct CDR3 sequences, 18% seen once. Sequencing used PBMCs or a T cell subset sorted from them (not recorded which). Receptors originate from an adult woman who had mild COVID-19 (a few samples of this study predate the infection). Cell type and time point are not known. The CDR3 runs from the conserved cysteine through the conserved F or W. Each record gives: J gene, D gene, clone size, V gene, CDR3 protein, CDR3 DNA. The D gene is left open where the match is weak. Rows may omit the clone size; those that give it use once, few, many or a size class.

J: TRBJ2-3; D: TRBD1; size: NA; V: TRBV29-1; CDR3: CSVDPGQYTQYF; DNA: TGCAGCGTTGACCCGGGACAGTATACGCAGTATTTT
J: TRBJ1-1; D: NA; size: few; V: TRBV5-6; CDR3: CASSFGPLSGTEAFF; DNA: TGTGCCAGCAGCTTTGGTCCGCTCTCGGGCACTGAAGCTTTCTTT
J: TRBJ2-1; D: TRBD1; size: few; V: TRBV5-1; CDR3: CASSTGTGASSYNEQFF; DNA: TGCGCCAGCAGCACCGGGACAGGGGCTAGCTCCTACAATGAGCAGTTCTTC
J: TRBJ1-1; D: NA; size: many; V: TRBV7-8; CDR3: CASSLEYQHRAFF; DNA: TGTGCCAGCAGCTTAGAGTATCAACACCGCGCTTTCTTT
J: TRBJ2-1; D: TRBD2; size: NA; V: TRBV13; CDR3: CASSPGLAGAPNEQFF; DNA: TGTGCCAGCAGCCCCGGACTAGCGGGAGCCCCCAATGAGCAGTTCTTC
J: TRBJ1-1; D: NA; size: NA; V: TRBV7-9; CDR3: CASSLAAGSNTEAFF; DNA: TGTGCCAGCAGCTTAGCAGCAGGGAGCAACACTGAAGCTTTCTTT
J: TRBJ1-1; D: NA; size: many; V: TRBV5-6; CDR3: CASSPSLNTEAFF; DNA: TGTGCCAGCAGCCCAAGTTTGAACACTGAAGCTTTCTTT
J: TRBJ2-7; D: NA; size: NA; V: TRBV29-1; CDR3: CSVEDQGGSEQYF; DNA: TGCAGCGTTGAAGATCAGGGGGGGTCCGAGCAGTACTTC
J: TRBJ2-7; D: NA; size: once; V: TRBV19; CDR3: CASSIGFGSYEQYF; DNA: TGTGCCAGTAGTATAGGGTTTGGGTCCTACGAGCAGTACTTC
J: TRBJ1-3; D: NA; size: NA; V: TRBV18; CDR3: CASSPRTESSGNTIYF; DNA: TGTGCCAGCTCACCACGGACAGAAAGCTCTGGAAACACCATATATTTT
J: TRBJ2-2; D: TRBD1; size: NA; V: TRBV7-9; CDR3: CASSSRDRETGELFF; DNA: TGTGCCAGCAGCTCCCGGGACAGGGAGACCGGGGAGCTGTTTTTT
J: TRBJ1-1; D: NA; size: NA; V: TRBV20-1; CDR3: CSAGGAGKMNTEAFF; DNA: TGCAGTGCTGGGGGGGCAGGGAAAATGAACACTGAAGCTTTCTTT
J: TRBJ1-6; D: TRBD1; size: many; V: TRBV9; CDR3: CASSPRSGQGASPLHF; DNA: TGTGCCAGCAGCCCCAGATCGGGACAGGGAGCGTCACCCCTCCACTTT
J: TRBJ2-7; D: NA; size: few; V: TRBV7-9; CDR3: CASSSMNEQYF; DNA: TGTGCCAGCAGCTCAATGAACGAGCAGTACTTC
J: TRBJ2-1; D: TRBD1; size: few; V: TRBV3-1; CDR3: CASSQDHTGEEVNEQFF; DNA: TGTGCCAGCAGCCAAGATCATACAGGGGAAGAGGTCAATGAGCAGTTCTTC
J: TRBJ1-1; D: NA; size: many; V: TRBV4-1; CDR3: CASSRRRDNTEAFF; DNA: TGCGCCAGCAGCCGCCGTCGGGATAACACTGAAGCTTTCTTT
J: TRBJ2-2; D: NA; size: NA; V: TRBV4-2; CDR3: CASSQDGARVGELFF; DNA: TGTGCCAGCAGCCAAGACGGGGCGCGGGTCGGGGAGCTGTTTTTT
J: TRBJ2-1; D: NA; size: NA; V: TRBV9; CDR3: CASRRGPSYNEQFF; DNA: TGTGCCAGCAGGCGAGGACCGAGTTACAATGAGCAGTTCTTC
J: TRBJ2-2; D: NA; size: NA; V: TRBV24-1; CDR3: CATSDFGLADNTGELFF; DNA: TGTGCCACCAGTGATTTCGGGCTAGCAGACAACACCGGGGAGCTGTTTTTT
J: TRBJ2-2; D: NA; size: many; V: TRBV9; CDR3: CASSVTPIGGGRGTGELFF; DNA: TGTGCCAGCAGCGTAACCCCAATCGGTGGGGGTCGTGGCACCGGGGAGCTGTTTTTT
J: TRBJ1-2; D: NA; size: NA; V: TRBV10-3; CDR3: CATYTYGYTF; DNA: TGTGCCACTTACACCTATGGCTACACCTTC
J: TRBJ2-3; D: TRBD2; size: NA; V: TRBV4-3; CDR3: CASSSGTTDTQYF; DNA: TGCGCCAGCAGTAGCGGGACAACAGATACGCAGTATTTT
J: TRBJ2-3; D: NA; size: NA; V: TRBV5-1; CDR3: CASSTGPSGPDTQYF; DNA: TGCGCCAGCAGCACCGGGCCCTCGGGGCCAGATACGCAGTATTTT
J: TRBJ2-3; D: NA; size: NA; V: TRBV7-2; CDR3: CASPYQYF; DNA: TGTGCCAGTCCTTATCAGTATTTT
J: TRBJ1-3; D: NA; size: once; V: TRBV20-1; CDR3: CSAREGAGVNTIYF; DNA: TGCAGTGCTAGAGAGGGCGCAGGAGTAAACACCATATATTTT
J: TRBJ2-7; D: NA; size: NA; V: TRBV4-1; CDR3: CASSQSMSHPYEQYF; DNA: TGCGCCAGCAGCCAATCTATGTCTCACCCCTACGAGCAGTACTTC
J: TRBJ1-2; D: NA; size: NA; V: TRBV29-1; CDR3: CSVMAGNIPYGYTF; DNA: TGCAGCGTGATGGCAGGAAATATTCCTTATGGCTACACCTTC
J: TRBJ1-1; D: TRBD1; size: once; V: TRBV20-1; CDR3: CSARRGRVGDTEAFF; DNA: TGCAGTGCCCGGAGGGGGCGAGTAGGGGACACTGAAGCTTTCTTT
J: TRBJ1-1; D: NA; size: few; V: TRBV27; CDR3: CASSLFQGTEAFF; DNA: TGTGCCAGCAGTTTATTCCAGGGCACTGAAGCTTTCTTT
J: TRBJ1-1; D: TRBD1; size: few; V: TRBV5-1; CDR3: CASSLDGQGAFTEAFF; DNA: TGCGCCAGCAGCTTGGACGGACAGGGGGCTTTCACTGAAGCTTTCTTT
J: TRBJ1-3; D: NA; size: few; V: TRBV29-1; CDR3: CSVEAEGEAGNTIYF; DNA: TGCAGCGTTGAAGCAGAGGGAGAGGCTGGAAACACCATATATTTT
J: TRBJ2-3; D: NA; size: NA; V: TRBV20-1; CDR3: CSASLTRPGTDTQYF; DNA: TGCAGTGCTAGTTTGACTAGGCCGGGCACAGATACGCAGTATTTT
J: TRBJ2-7; D: TRBD1; size: NA; V: TRBV10-3; CDR3: CAISDHHRGPSSYEQYF; DNA: TGTGCCATCAGTGACCATCACAGGGGGCCCAGCTCCTACGAGCAGTACTTC
J: TRBJ1-1; D: NA; size: few; V: TRBV9; CDR3: CASSGRGGLEAFF; DNA: TGTGCCAGCAGCGGACGGGGGGGGCTAGAAGCTTTCTTT
J: TRBJ1-2; D: NA; size: few; V: TRBV11-2; CDR3: CASSLAYGDYGYTF; DNA: TGTGCCAGCAGCTTAGCCTACGGGGACTATGGCTACACCTTC
J: TRBJ2-7; D: TRBD1; size: many; V: TRBV12-3/TRBV12-4; CDR3: CASSLGGQLPYEQYF; DNA: TGTGCCAGCAGTTTAGGGGGACAGCTACCCTACGAGCAGTACTTC
J: TRBJ2-3; D: NA; size: NA; V: TRBV7-2; CDR3: CASSLRLVPTDTQYF; DNA: TGTGCCAGCAGCTTAAGACTAGTCCCCACAGATACGCAGTATTTT
J: TRBJ2-6; D: NA; size: few; V: TRBV4-1; CDR3: CASSQGQEVSGANVLTF; DNA: TGCGCCAGCAGCCAAGGACAGGAGGTCTCTGGGGCCAACGTCCTGACTTTC
J: TRBJ2-7; D: NA; size: NA; V: TRBV4-3; CDR3: CASSQEVRHDFSYEQYF; DNA: TGCGCCAGCAGCCAAGAGGTTAGACACGACTTCTCCTACGAGCAGTACTTC
J: TRBJ1-2; D: NA; size: few; V: TRBV29-1; CDR3: CSVTALSLPNYGYTF; DNA: TGCAGCGTAACAGCACTATCTTTGCCTAACTATGGCTACACCTTC